This T cell receptor beta chain was documented in a study of cytomegalovirus exposure and HLA in healthy donors. The protocol was immunoSEQ multiplex PCR, while the TCRdb copy is restricted to in-frame clones and leaves out a portion. The sample lists fewer than 140,000 clones; 88% were seen once. The CDR3 has 15 amino acids. V lost 6 bases, J lost 1 base, and 7 bases stayed unmatched. The germline V gene encodes CDR1 MNHNY and CDR2 SVGAGI (reference sequence). Sample: PBMCs. The receptor was derived from a woman between 18 and 29 years old in good health and CMV-seropositive. The V call is TRBV6-6, the J call TRBJ2-7; 9 bases map to TRBD1. CDR3: CASSPGTGHSYEQYV. The DNA for the CDR3 is TGTGCCAGCAGCCCCGGGACAGGGCATTCCTACGAGCAGTACGTC.